This T cell receptor beta chain originates from a study of CD8+ T cells in alopecia areata. Regarding the study as a whole: Treatment with tofacitinib significantly lowered scalp clonality and reduced expanded CD8+ clones among the top 100. Higher clonality and more expanded CD8+ clones appeared in lesional than normal scalp. Since there was just one nonresponder, nobody can yet say how baseline CD8+ expansion ties to response.

Germline V lookup: CDR1 SGHRS, CDR2 YFSETQ. The V segment lost 3 bases and the J segment 1 base; nucleotides outside the gene matches: 4. This CDR3 is 15 amino acids long. Treatment indicated: oral pan-JAK inhibitor, 5-10 mg twice daily. RNA, once extracted, was reverse transcribed into cDNA for use as the sequencing template. Here immunoSEQ multiplex PCR was the method, and the copy in TCRdb shows in-frame clones only, minus some. The sample carries approximately 210,000 clones, around 65% recorded once. Comment on this clone: Its antigen is not identified. This specimen includes other DNA sequences encoding the same CDR3.

This chain connects TRBV5-1 to TRBJ2-7; the match to TRBD1 covers 10 bases. This sequence originates from a human donor with alopecia areata. Here the sequenced sample was CD4+ T cells sorted from blood, taken at week 44, from a patient treated with tofacitinib. The CDR3, as DNA: TGCGCCAGCAGCTCCCAGGGACAGGGGTCCTACGAGCAGTACTTC. Its protein is CASSSQGQGSYEQYF.